Shown below are 4 T cell receptor beta chains from a single sample sequenced in a study of T cells in Graves' hyperthyroidism and ophthalmopathy. RNA transcripts provided the source from which TCR beta CDR3 regions were amplified. The TCR CDR3 was amplified in a first-round RT-PCR using the HTBI primer set. TCRdb reprocessed the multiplex PCR reads with MiXCR, giving one entry per CDR3 protein. The sample has roughly 570,000 distinct CDR3 sequences; around 16% are singletons. The sequencing sample was made of blood. These receptors were taken from a woman aged 25-40 years with Graves' hyperthyroidism.

This clonotype was recorded a few times. Given a much more abundant clone one base away, this may be a read error. Because it lacks the conserved phenylalanine or tryptophan at the end, this CDR3 is likely a read error. The chain carries TRBV7-3 and TRBJ2-7; 9 bases match TRBD2. The V and J ends lost 2 bases and 5 bases, in that order; junction bases with no gene match: 4. The germline CDR1 and CDR2 sequences are SGHTA and FQGTGA. The CDR3 consists of 14 residues. CDR3 amino acids: CASSLDGTSHEQYI. CDR3 DNA sequence: TGTGCCAGCAGCTTAGATGGGACTAGCCACGAGCAGTACATC.

The rearrangement uses TRBV24-1 and TRBJ2-1, with no clear D. Germline V gives CDR1 KGHDR, CDR2 SFDVKD. This CDR3 spans 14 amino acids. The ends were cut back, 1 base at V and 4 bases at J, with 7 bases in the middle. CDR3 DNA: TGTGCCACCAGTGATTTTAGGCAGTACAATGAGCAGTTCTTC. Amino acid sequence: CATSDFRQYNEQFF.

This clonotype has a count of ten or more. This rearrangement joins TRBV20-1 to TRBJ2-2; D is unresolved. Trimming took off 8 bases at V and 7 bases at J, with 11 bases between the two ends. The CDR3 is 11 residues long. Germline V CDR1 and CDR2: DFQATT, SNEGSKA (reference sequence). This CDR3 reads CSLGRGGELFF. In nucleotides, the CDR3 is TGCAGTCTCGGACGCGGCGGGGAGCTGTTTTTT.

This clonotype came up a few times. CDR3 coding DNA: TGTGCCAGCAGCGTCGAAGGGACAGGGAAAACTTATAACTATGGCTACACCTTC. It translates to CASSVEGTGKTYNYGYTF. This rearrangement joins TRBV9 to TRBJ1-2; TRBD1 aligns across 9 bases. Trimming removed 2 bases from V and 1 base from J; junction bases left unmatched: 12. This CDR3 has 18 amino acids. Germline CDR1 and CDR2: SGDLS and YYNGEE. The variable domain in full, with the rest retrieved from reference TRBV9 and TRBJ1-2, is DSGVTQTPKHLITATGQRVTLRCSPRSGDLSVYWYQQSLDQGLQFLIQYYNGEERAKGNILERFSAQQFPDLHSELNLSSLELGDSALYFCASSVEGTGKTYNYGYTFGSGTRLTVV.